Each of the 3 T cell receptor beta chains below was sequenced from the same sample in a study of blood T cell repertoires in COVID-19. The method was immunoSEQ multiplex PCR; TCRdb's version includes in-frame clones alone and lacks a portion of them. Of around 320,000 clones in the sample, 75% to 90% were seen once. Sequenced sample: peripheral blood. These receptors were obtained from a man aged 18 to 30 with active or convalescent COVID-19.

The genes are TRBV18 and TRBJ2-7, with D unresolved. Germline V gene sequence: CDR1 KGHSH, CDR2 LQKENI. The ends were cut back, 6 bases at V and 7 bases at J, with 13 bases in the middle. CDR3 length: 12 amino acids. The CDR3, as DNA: TGTGCCAGCTCGAGTACGCGTCGGGAGCAGTACTTC. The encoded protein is CASSSTRREQYF.

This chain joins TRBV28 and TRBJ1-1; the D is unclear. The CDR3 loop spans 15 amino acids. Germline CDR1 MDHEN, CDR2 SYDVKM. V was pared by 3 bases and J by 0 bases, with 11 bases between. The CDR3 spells CASSFLVSMNTEAFF. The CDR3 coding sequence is TGTGCCAGCAGTTTCCTAGTCAGCATGAACACTGAAGCTTTCTTT.

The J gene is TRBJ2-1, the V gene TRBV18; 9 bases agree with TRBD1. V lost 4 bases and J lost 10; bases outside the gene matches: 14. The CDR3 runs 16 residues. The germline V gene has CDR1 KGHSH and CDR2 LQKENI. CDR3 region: CASSRSTGTGFLEQFF. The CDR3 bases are TGTGCCAGCTCACGATCAACCGGGACAGGGTTTCTGGAGCAGTTCTTC.